The clone carrying this T cell receptor (beta chain) was counted between two and nine times. Its target is not known. One entry per CDR3 protein, called by TCRdb with MiXCR from the reads. The sample lists about 74,000 distinct CDR3 sequences, about 62% occurring once. This sample was taken from a study of type 1 regulatory T cells. Study in general: T-allo10 is a Tr1-enriched, alloantigen-specific CD4 T cell product made in vitro.

Germline CDR1 and CDR2: MNHNS and SASEGT. CDR3 length: 15 residues. V gave up 3 bases and J gave up 4 bases; unmatched junction bases: 4. Graft donor-derived T-allo10 cells were described as host-alloantigen-specific, anergic, and alloantigen-specifically suppressive. This TCR was sampled from a human donor in good health. The sequenced sample consisted of cultured T cells, either the whole culture or a sorted T cell fraction (not recorded which). The subset here: Tr1-enriched cell product generated in vitro against host alloantigens. The chain carries TRBV6-1 and TRBJ2-5; the match to TRBD2 covers 11 bases. In DNA, the CDR3 is TGTGCCAGCAGTGACTTAGGACTAGCGGGAGAGACCCAGTACTTC. Encoded protein: CASSDLGLAGETQYF.